Listed below are T cell receptor beta chains from one sample, sequenced in a study of cytomegalovirus exposure and HLA in healthy donors. The repertoire was sequenced with immunoSEQ multiplex PCR; TCRdb's copy has only in-frame clones and lacks some. Here the sample spans 96,000 or so clones, around 74% being singletons. The sequencing input was PBMCs. These receptors came from a female donor in good health and CMV-seropositive. The CDR3 runs from the conserved cysteine through the conserved F or W. A D gene is named only where the DNA matches it firmly. Rows give clone size only sometimes, using once, few, many, or a class for an expanded clone.

j_call: TRBJ1-3
cdr3_length: 12
clone_size: NA
d_call: TRBD1
v_call: TRBV30
cdr3_aa: CAWDRAGNTIYF
cdr3_nt: TGTGCCTGGGACAGGGCTGGAAACACCATATATTTT

j_call: TRBJ1-5
cdr3_length: 16
clone_size: NA
d_call: TRBD1
v_call: TRBV4-2
cdr3_aa: CASSQEAGTGRQPQHF
cdr3_nt: TGTGCCAGCAGCCAAGAGGCCGGGACAGGTCGTCAGCCCCAGCATTTT

j_call: TRBJ2-1
cdr3_length: 16
clone_size: NA
d_call: TRBD2
v_call: TRBV7-2
cdr3_aa: CASSLHGGDSYNEQFF
cdr3_nt: TGTGCCAGCAGCTTACACGGGGGGGACTCCTACAATGAGCAGTTCTTC

j_call: TRBJ2-7
cdr3_length: 17
clone_size: NA
d_call: NA
v_call: TRBV15
cdr3_aa: CATSRDVRGGSSYEQYF
cdr3_nt: TGTGCCACCAGCAGAGATGTAAGGGGCGGCAGCTCCTACGAGCAGTACTTC

j_call: TRBJ2-3
cdr3_length: 13
clone_size: NA
d_call: NA
v_call: TRBV6-1
cdr3_aa: CAINSYLTDTQYF
cdr3_nt: TGTGCCATAAATTCCTATCTCACAGATACGCAGTATTTT

j_call: TRBJ2-7
cdr3_length: 16
clone_size: NA
d_call: TRBD1
v_call: TRBV4-3
cdr3_aa: CASSQDLRDRVYEQYF
cdr3_nt: TGCGCCAGCAGCCAAGATCTGCGGGACAGGGTATACGAGCAGTACTTC

j_call: TRBJ1-1
cdr3_length: 14
clone_size: NA
d_call: TRBD1
v_call: TRBV16
cdr3_aa: CASSPGTGETEAFF
cdr3_nt: TGTGCCAGCAGCCCCGGGACAGGGGAGACTGAAGCTTTCTTT

j_call: TRBJ1-6
cdr3_length: 16
clone_size: few
d_call: TRBD1
v_call: TRBV5-1
cdr3_aa: CASSWGPGQTNSPLHF
cdr3_nt: TGCGCCAGCAGCTGGGGACCGGGACAGACCAATTCACCCCTCCACTTT

j_call: TRBJ1-2
cdr3_length: 11
clone_size: NA
d_call: NA
v_call: TRBV30
cdr3_aa: CAWSEGGGYTF
cdr3_nt: TGTGCCTGGAGTGAGGGGGGGGGCTACACCTTC

j_call: TRBJ2-1
cdr3_length: 13
clone_size: NA
d_call: NA
v_call: TRBV27
cdr3_aa: CASSRGAGNEQFF
cdr3_nt: TGTGCCAGCAGTCGGGGGGCCGGCAATGAGCAGTTCTTC

j_call: TRBJ2-1
cdr3_length: 13
clone_size: NA
d_call: NA
v_call: TRBV28
cdr3_aa: CASSFLGFGEQFF
cdr3_nt: TGTGCCAGCAGTTTTCTAGGTTTTGGTGAGCAGTTCTTC

j_call: TRBJ2-7
cdr3_length: 16
clone_size: NA
d_call: NA
v_call: TRBV5-6
cdr3_aa: CASSSKRGTGIYEQYF
cdr3_nt: TGTGCCAGCAGCTCCAAGCGGGGGACAGGGATCTACGAGCAGTACTTC

j_call: TRBJ1-4
cdr3_length: 13
clone_size: NA
d_call: TRBD1
v_call: TRBV5-1
cdr3_aa: CASGTGDNEKLFF
cdr3_nt: TGCGCCAGCGGGACAGGGGATAATGAAAAACTGTTTTTT

j_call: TRBJ2-1
cdr3_length: 12
clone_size: few
d_call: NA
v_call: TRBV29-1
cdr3_aa: CSVGNSVNEQFF
cdr3_nt: TGCAGCGTTGGTAATAGCGTCAATGAGCAGTTCTTC

j_call: TRBJ2-7
cdr3_length: 14
clone_size: NA
d_call: NA
v_call: TRBV6-1
cdr3_aa: CASSEGTFAYEQYF
cdr3_nt: TGTGCCAGCAGTGAAGGGACATTTGCCTACGAGCAGTACTTC

j_call: TRBJ2-3
cdr3_length: 16
clone_size: NA
d_call: TRBD2
v_call: TRBV7-7
cdr3_aa: CASSLGFGLAADTQYF
cdr3_nt: TGTGCTAGCAGCTTAGGTTTCGGACTAGCTGCAGATACGCAGTATTTT

j_call: TRBJ1-2
cdr3_length: 12
clone_size: NA
d_call: NA
v_call: TRBV7-9
cdr3_aa: CASSLDREGYTF
cdr3_nt: TGTGCCAGCAGCTTGGACAGAGAAGGCTACACCTTC

j_call: TRBJ2-6
cdr3_length: 17
clone_size: NA
d_call: NA
v_call: TRBV4-2
cdr3_aa: CASSQDMGASGANVLTF
cdr3_nt: TGTGCCAGCAGCCAAGATATGGGGGCCTCTGGGGCCAACGTCCTGACTTTC

j_call: TRBJ2-7
cdr3_length: 14
clone_size: NA
d_call: TRBD1
v_call: TRBV15
cdr3_aa: CATSRDPTGLEKYF
cdr3_nt: TGTGCCACCAGCAGAGACCCGACAGGGTTAGAGAAGTACTTC

j_call: TRBJ1-2
cdr3_length: 13
clone_size: few
d_call: NA
v_call: TRBV19
cdr3_aa: CASSIASNYGYTF
cdr3_nt: TGTGCCAGTAGTATAGCCAGTAACTATGGCTACACCTTC

j_call: TRBJ2-3
cdr3_length: 15
clone_size: NA
d_call: TRBD2
v_call: TRBV4-3
cdr3_aa: CASSQLAGETDTQYF
cdr3_nt: TGCGCCAGCAGCCAACTAGCGGGGGAAACAGATACGCAGTATTTT

j_call: TRBJ2-3
cdr3_length: 14
clone_size: once
d_call: NA
v_call: TRBV6-5
cdr3_aa: CASSYSDRTDTQYF
cdr3_nt: TGTGCCAGCAGTTACTCTGACAGGACAGATACGCAGTATTTT

j_call: TRBJ2-3
cdr3_length: 15
clone_size: NA
d_call: NA
v_call: TRBV9
cdr3_aa: CASSVGGEGGNGEYF
cdr3_nt: TGTGCCAGCAGCGTTGGGGGAGAAGGAGGGAACGGGGAGTATTTT

j_call: TRBJ1-1
cdr3_length: 14
clone_size: once
d_call: NA
v_call: TRBV7-3
cdr3_aa: CASSLSGRNTEAFF
cdr3_nt: TGTGCCAGCAGCTTAAGCGGGCGGAACACTGAAGCTTTCTTT

j_call: TRBJ1-5
cdr3_length: 15
clone_size: once
d_call: NA
v_call: TRBV4-3
cdr3_aa: CASSQDMGGKGPQHF
cdr3_nt: TGCGCCAGCAGCCAAGATATGGGAGGCAAGGGGCCCCAGCATTTT

j_call: TRBJ2-5
cdr3_length: 16
clone_size: NA
d_call: NA
v_call: TRBV9
cdr3_aa: CASSVGGSGGQETQYF
cdr3_nt: TGTGCCAGCAGCGTAGGGGGAAGCGGAGGACAAGAGACCCAGTACTTC

j_call: TRBJ2-2
cdr3_length: 15
clone_size: NA
d_call: TRBD2
v_call: TRBV6-4
cdr3_aa: CASSAGLGDTGELFF
cdr3_nt: TGTGCCAGCAGTGCGGGACTAGGGGACACCGGGGAGCTGTTTTTT

j_call: TRBJ2-7
cdr3_length: 14
clone_size: NA
d_call: NA
v_call: TRBV11-2
cdr3_aa: CASSLVGDLDEQYF
cdr3_nt: TGTGCCAGCAGCTTAGTGGGAGATCTAGACGAGCAGTACTTC

j_call: TRBJ1-1
cdr3_length: 15
clone_size: NA
d_call: NA
v_call: TRBV5-1
cdr3_aa: CASSLGRGYNTEAFF
cdr3_nt: TGCGCCAGCAGCTTGGGTAGGGGTTACAACACTGAAGCTTTCTTT

j_call: TRBJ2-1
cdr3_length: 14
clone_size: NA
d_call: NA
v_call: TRBV19
cdr3_aa: CASSRGLAYNEQFF
cdr3_nt: TGTGCCAGTAGTAGGGGACTTGCCTACAATGAGCAGTTCTTC

j_call: TRBJ2-7
cdr3_length: 14
clone_size: NA
d_call: NA
v_call: TRBV5-1
cdr3_aa: CASRSGTEGSEQYF
cdr3_nt: TGCGCCAGCAGATCCGGGACGGAGGGATCCGAGCAGTACTTC

j_call: TRBJ2-7
cdr3_length: 14
clone_size: NA
d_call: TRBD2
v_call: TRBV9
cdr3_aa: CASSPTSGGGEQYF
cdr3_nt: TGTGCCAGCAGCCCAACTAGCGGGGGTGGAGAGCAGTACTTC

j_call: TRBJ1-2
cdr3_length: 12
clone_size: few
d_call: TRBD1
v_call: TRBV6-5
cdr3_aa: CASTKTGGGYTF
cdr3_nt: TGTGCCAGCACCAAGACAGGGGGAGGCTACACCTTC

j_call: TRBJ2-7
cdr3_length: 15
clone_size: few
d_call: TRBD1
v_call: TRBV28
cdr3_aa: CASSLWGTGLYEQYF
cdr3_nt: TGTGCCAGCAGCCTTTGGGGGACAGGCTTGTACGAGCAGTACTTC

j_call: TRBJ1-6
cdr3_length: 16
clone_size: NA
d_call: NA
v_call: TRBV7-8
cdr3_aa: CASSPSRSSYNSPLHF
cdr3_nt: TGTGCCAGCAGCCCCTCTAGGAGCTCCTATAATTCACCCCTCCACTTT

j_call: TRBJ2-5
cdr3_length: 14
clone_size: NA
d_call: TRBD1
v_call: TRBV7-2
cdr3_aa: CASSRNRGQETQYF
cdr3_nt: TGTGCCAGCAGTCGAAACAGGGGGCAAGAGACCCAGTACTTC

j_call: TRBJ2-5
cdr3_length: 16
clone_size: NA
d_call: NA
v_call: TRBV7-7
cdr3_aa: CASSPRVRGQAETQYF
cdr3_nt: TGTGCTAGCAGCCCCCGGGTGCGGGGTCAGGCAGAGACCCAGTACTTC

j_call: TRBJ1-5
cdr3_length: 15
clone_size: NA
d_call: NA
v_call: TRBV28
cdr3_aa: CASSSRWPSNQPQHF
cdr3_nt: TGTGCCAGCTCCTCCCGCTGGCCTAGCAATCAGCCCCAGCATTTT

j_call: TRBJ1-4
cdr3_length: 13
clone_size: NA
d_call: TRBD1
v_call: TRBV2
cdr3_aa: CASSESRTGGLFF
cdr3_nt: TGTGCCAGCAGTGAAAGCCGGACAGGGGGACTGTTTTTT

j_call: TRBJ1-5
cdr3_length: 15
clone_size: NA
d_call: NA
v_call: TRBV18
cdr3_aa: CASSPLRGINQPQHF
cdr3_nt: TGTGCCAGCTCACCACTCAGGGGTATCAATCAGCCCCAGCATTTT

j_call: TRBJ2-6
cdr3_length: 20
clone_size: NA
d_call: TRBD1
v_call: TRBV7-8
cdr3_aa: CASSLDRTGIPQSGANVLTF
cdr3_nt: TGTGCCAGCAGCTTAGATCGGACAGGGATTCCCCAATCTGGGGCCAACGTCCTGACTTTC

j_call: TRBJ1-2
cdr3_length: 12
clone_size: NA
d_call: NA
v_call: TRBV9
cdr3_aa: CASSGRGNGYTF
cdr3_nt: TGTGCCAGCAGCGGGAGAGGTAATGGCTACACCTTC

j_call: TRBJ2-3
cdr3_length: 17
clone_size: once
d_call: TRBD2
v_call: TRBV4-3
cdr3_aa: CASSQDSGSRSSDTQYF
cdr3_nt: TGCGCCAGCAGCCAAGATAGCGGGAGTAGGTCCTCAGATACGCAGTATTTT

j_call: TRBJ2-1
cdr3_length: 15
clone_size: NA
d_call: NA
v_call: TRBV9
cdr3_aa: CASSVAASGYNEQFF
cdr3_nt: TGTGCCAGCAGCGTAGCCGCATCGGGCTACAATGAGCAGTTCTTC

j_call: TRBJ1-1
cdr3_length: 13
clone_size: NA
d_call: NA
v_call: TRBV29-1
cdr3_aa: CSVERSQNTEAFF
cdr3_nt: TGCAGCGTTGAGAGGTCGCAGAACACTGAAGCTTTCTTT

j_call: TRBJ2-7
cdr3_length: 14
clone_size: NA
d_call: NA
v_call: TRBV7-9
cdr3_aa: CASSLGDFSYEQYF
cdr3_nt: TGTGCCAGCAGCTTAGGGGACTTCTCCTACGAGCAGTACTTC

j_call: TRBJ1-4
cdr3_length: 14
clone_size: NA
d_call: TRBD1
v_call: TRBV11-2
cdr3_aa: CASSRQGRNEKLFF
cdr3_nt: TGTGCCAGCAGCCGACAGGGGAGGAATGAAAAACTGTTTTTT

j_call: TRBJ2-7
cdr3_length: 15
clone_size: NA
d_call: TRBD1
v_call: TRBV10-3
cdr3_aa: CAISDFGTASYEQYF
cdr3_nt: TGTGCCATCAGTGATTTTGGGACAGCCTCCTACGAGCAGTACTTC

j_call: TRBJ2-2
cdr3_length: 15
clone_size: NA
d_call: NA
v_call: TRBV9
cdr3_aa: CASSVRTGNTGELFF
cdr3_nt: TGTGCCAGCAGCGTCCGCACAGGGAACACCGGGGAGCTGTTTTTT

j_call: TRBJ2-7
cdr3_length: 15
clone_size: NA
d_call: NA
v_call: TRBV7-2
cdr3_aa: CASSRSLALSYEQYF
cdr3_nt: TGTGCCAGCAGCCGCAGCCTAGCCCTTTCCTACGAGCAGTACTTC

j_call: TRBJ1-1
cdr3_length: 13
clone_size: few
d_call: NA
v_call: TRBV14
cdr3_aa: CASSQGRNTEAFF
cdr3_nt: TGTGCCAGCAGCCAAGGTAGGAACACTGAAGCTTTCTTT

j_call: TRBJ1-2
cdr3_length: 15
clone_size: NA
d_call: NA
v_call: TRBV4-3
cdr3_aa: CASSQEWRLYYGYTF
cdr3_nt: TGCGCCAGCAGCCAAGAGTGGAGACTCTACTATGGCTACACCTTC

j_call: TRBJ2-5
cdr3_length: 13
clone_size: NA
d_call: TRBD1
v_call: TRBV29-1
cdr3_aa: CSVLQGAGKTQYF
cdr3_nt: TGCAGCGTCCTACAGGGGGCGGGGAAGACCCAGTACTTC

j_call: TRBJ1-3
cdr3_length: 15
clone_size: once
d_call: TRBD1
v_call: TRBV15
cdr3_aa: CATSRPDRVGNTIYF
cdr3_nt: TGTGCCACCAGCAGACCAGACAGGGTTGGAAACACCATATATTTT

j_call: TRBJ1-4
cdr3_length: 15
clone_size: NA
d_call: TRBD1
v_call: TRBV28
cdr3_aa: CASSLPGQGGEKLFF
cdr3_nt: TGTGCCAGCAGCCTACCGGGACAGGGTGGTGAAAAACTGTTTTTT